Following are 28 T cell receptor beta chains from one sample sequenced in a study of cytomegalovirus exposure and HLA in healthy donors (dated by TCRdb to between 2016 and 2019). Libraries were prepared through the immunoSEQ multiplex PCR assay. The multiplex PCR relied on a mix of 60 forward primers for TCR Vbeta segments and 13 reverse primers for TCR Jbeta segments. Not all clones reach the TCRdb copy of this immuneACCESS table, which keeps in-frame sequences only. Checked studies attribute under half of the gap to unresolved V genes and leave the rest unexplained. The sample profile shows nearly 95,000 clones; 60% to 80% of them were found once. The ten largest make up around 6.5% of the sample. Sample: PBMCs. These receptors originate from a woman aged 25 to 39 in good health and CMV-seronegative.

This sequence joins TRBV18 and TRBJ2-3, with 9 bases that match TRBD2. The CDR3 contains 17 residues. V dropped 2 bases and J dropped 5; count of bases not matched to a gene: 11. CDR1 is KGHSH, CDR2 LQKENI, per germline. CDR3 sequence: CASSPAGGPFGIDTQYF. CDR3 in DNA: TGTGCCAGCTCACCAGCGGGAGGGCCATTCGGGATAGATACGCAGTATTTT.

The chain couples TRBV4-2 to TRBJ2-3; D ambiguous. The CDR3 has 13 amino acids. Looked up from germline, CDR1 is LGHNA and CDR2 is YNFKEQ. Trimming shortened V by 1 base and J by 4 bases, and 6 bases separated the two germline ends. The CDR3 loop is CASSQGRADTQYF. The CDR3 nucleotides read TGTGCCAGCAGCCAAGGTAGAGCAGATACGCAGTATTTT.

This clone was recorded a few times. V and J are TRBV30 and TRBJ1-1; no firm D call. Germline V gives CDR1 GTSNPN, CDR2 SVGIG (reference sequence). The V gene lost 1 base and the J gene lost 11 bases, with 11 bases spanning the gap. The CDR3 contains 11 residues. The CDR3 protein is CAWSGQLRAFF. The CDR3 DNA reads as TGTGCCTGGAGTGGGCAGTTGCGGGCTTTCTTT.

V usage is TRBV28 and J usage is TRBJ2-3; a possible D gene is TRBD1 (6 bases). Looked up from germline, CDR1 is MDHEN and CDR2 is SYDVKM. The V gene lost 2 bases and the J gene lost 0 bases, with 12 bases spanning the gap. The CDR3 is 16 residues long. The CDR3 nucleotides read TGTGCCAGCAGTTTAACAGGGAGTTGGAGCACAGATACGCAGTATTTT. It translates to CASSLTGSWSTDTQYF.

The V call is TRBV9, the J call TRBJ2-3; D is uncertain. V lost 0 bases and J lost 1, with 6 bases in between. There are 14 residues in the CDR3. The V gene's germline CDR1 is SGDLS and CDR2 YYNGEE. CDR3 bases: TGTGCCAGCAGCGTAGATACTCGCACAGATACGCAGTATTTT. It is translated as CASSVDTRTDTQYF.

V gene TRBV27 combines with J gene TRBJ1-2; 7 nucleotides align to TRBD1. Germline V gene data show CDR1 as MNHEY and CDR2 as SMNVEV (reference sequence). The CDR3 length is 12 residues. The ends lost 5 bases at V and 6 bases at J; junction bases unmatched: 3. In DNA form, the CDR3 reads TGTGCCAGCAGTGGCCAGGGGGATGGCTACACCTTC. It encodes CASSGQGDGYTF.

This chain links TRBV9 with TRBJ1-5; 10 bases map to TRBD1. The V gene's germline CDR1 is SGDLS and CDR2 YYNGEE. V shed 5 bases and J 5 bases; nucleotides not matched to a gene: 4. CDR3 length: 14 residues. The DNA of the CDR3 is TGTGCCAGCAGTCGGGACAGGGGCTATCAGCCCCAGCATTTT. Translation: CASSRDRGYQPQHF.

Written as DNA, the CDR3 is TGTGCCAGCAGCCAAAGCGTAAGCTCCTACAATGAGCAGTTCTTC. It codes for CASSQSVSSYNEQFF. V is TRBV4-2 and J is TRBJ2-1, with unresolved D. Looked up from germline, CDR1 is LGHNA and CDR2 is YNFKEQ. The V end was cut by 2 bases, the J end by 0 bases, with 8 bases between. This CDR3 has 15 amino acids.

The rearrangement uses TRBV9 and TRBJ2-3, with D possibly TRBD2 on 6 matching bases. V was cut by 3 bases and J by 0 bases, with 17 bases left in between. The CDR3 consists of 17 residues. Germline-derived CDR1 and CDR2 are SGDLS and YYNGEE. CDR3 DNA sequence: TGTGCCAGCAGCGGTAGGCAGGGCGGGATAAGCACAGATACGCAGTATTTT. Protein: CASSGRQGGISTDTQYF. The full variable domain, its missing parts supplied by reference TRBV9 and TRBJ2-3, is DSGVTQTPKHLITATGQRVTLRCSPRSGDLSVYWYQQSLDQGLQFLIQYYNGEERAKGNILERFSAQQFPDLHSELNLSSLELGDSALYFCASSGRQGGISTDTQYFGPGTRLTVL.

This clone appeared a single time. As DNA, the CDR3 is TGCGCCAGCAGGCGGGGGGGACAGGCTAATGAAAAACTGTTTTTT. It encodes CASRRGGQANEKLFF. The chain links TRBV5-1 to TRBJ1-4; 8 bases are shared with TRBD1. The CDR3 loop spans 15 amino acids. V gave up 5 bases and J gave up 3 bases; unmatched junction bases: 6. Germline V CDR1 and CDR2: SGHRS, YFSETQ.

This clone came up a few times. CDR3 sequence: CASSQDMGTGGREQYF. DNA for the CDR3: TGTGCCAGCAGCCAAGATATGGGGACAGGGGGGAGGGAGCAGTACTTC. The rearrangement links TRBV4-2 to TRBJ2-7; TRBD1 matches at 11 bases. CDR1 is LGHNA, CDR2 YNFKEQ, per germline. V gave up 0 bases and J gave up 7 bases; unmatched junction bases: 8. The CDR3 sequence is 16 residues long.

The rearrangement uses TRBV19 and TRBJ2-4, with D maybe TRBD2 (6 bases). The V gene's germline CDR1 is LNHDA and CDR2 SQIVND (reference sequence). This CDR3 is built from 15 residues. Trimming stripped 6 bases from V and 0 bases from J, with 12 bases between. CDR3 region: CASRMRDVAKNIQYF. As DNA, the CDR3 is TGTGCCAGTAGAATGCGGGACGTAGCCAAAAACATTCAGTACTTC.

The CDR3 DNA is TGTGCCAGCAGTTACGATGCTAGCGCGGCGAATACGCAGTATTTT. As protein: CASSYDASAANTQYF. The chain carries TRBV6-5 and TRBJ2-3; weak D call: TRBD2 (6 bases). V shed 2 bases and J shed 7 bases, with 16 bases lying between them. This CDR3 is built from 15 residues. The germline CDR1 and CDR2 sequences are MNHEY and SVGAGI.

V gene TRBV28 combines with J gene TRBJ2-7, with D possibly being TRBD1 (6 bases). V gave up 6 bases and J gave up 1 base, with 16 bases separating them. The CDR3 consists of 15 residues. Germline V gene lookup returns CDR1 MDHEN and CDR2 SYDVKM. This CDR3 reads CASSRTEYISYEQYF. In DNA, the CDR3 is TGTGCCAGCAGCCGGACAGAGTATATTTCCTACGAGCAGTACTTC.

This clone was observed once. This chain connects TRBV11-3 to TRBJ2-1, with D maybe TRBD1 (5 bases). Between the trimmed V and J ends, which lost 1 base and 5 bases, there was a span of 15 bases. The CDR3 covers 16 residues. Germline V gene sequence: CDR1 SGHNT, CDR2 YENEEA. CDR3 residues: CASSLGAQGWNNEQFF. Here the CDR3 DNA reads TGTGCCAGCAGCTTAGGAGCCCAGGGATGGAACAATGAGCAGTTCTTC. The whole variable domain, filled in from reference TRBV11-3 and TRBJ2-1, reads EAGVVQSPRYKIIEKKQPVAFWCNPISGHNTLYWYLQNLGQGPELLIRYENEEAVDDSQLPKDRFSAERLKGVDSTLKIQPAELGDSAVYLCASSLGAQGWNNEQFFGPGTRLTVL.

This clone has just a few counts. The CDR3 DNA reads as TGTGCCAGCAGCTCCTCACCGGGACTAGCGGGTGAGCAGTTCTTC. Residues: CASSSSPGLAGEQFF. The chain is built from TRBV7-2 and TRBJ2-1; 12 nucleotides agree with TRBD2. This CDR3 has 15 residues. Germline V lookup: CDR1 SGHTA, CDR2 FQGNSA. V dropped 4 bases and J dropped 9; count of bases not matched to a gene: 7.

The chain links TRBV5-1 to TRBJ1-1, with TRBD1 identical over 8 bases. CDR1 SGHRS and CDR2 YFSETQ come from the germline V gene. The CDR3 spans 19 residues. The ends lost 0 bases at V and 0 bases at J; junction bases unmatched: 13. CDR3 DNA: TGCGCCAGCAGCTTGGATTTTGAGACAGGGGTACTCATGAACACTGAAGCTTTCTTT. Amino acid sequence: CASSLDFETGVLMNTEAFF.

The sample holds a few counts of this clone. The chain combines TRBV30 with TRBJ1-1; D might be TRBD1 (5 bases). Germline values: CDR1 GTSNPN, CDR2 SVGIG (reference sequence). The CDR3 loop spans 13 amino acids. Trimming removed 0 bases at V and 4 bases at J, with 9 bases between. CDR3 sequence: CAWSVLGGTEAFF. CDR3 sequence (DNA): TGTGCCTGGAGTGTACTGGGGGGCACTGAAGCTTTCTTT.

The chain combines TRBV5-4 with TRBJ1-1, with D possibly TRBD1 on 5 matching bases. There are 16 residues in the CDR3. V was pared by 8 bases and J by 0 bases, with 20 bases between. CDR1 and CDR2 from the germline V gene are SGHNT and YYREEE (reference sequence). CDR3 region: CASTAGVTTMNTEAFF. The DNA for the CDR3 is TGTGCCAGTACCGCGGGGGTAACTACTATGAACACTGAAGCTTTCTTT.

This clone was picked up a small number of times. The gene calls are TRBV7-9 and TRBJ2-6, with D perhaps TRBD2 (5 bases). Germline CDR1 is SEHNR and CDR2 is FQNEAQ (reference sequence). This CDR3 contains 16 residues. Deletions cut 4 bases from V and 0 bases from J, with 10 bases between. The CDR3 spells CASSSPRGSGANVLTF. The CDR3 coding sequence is TGTGCCAGCAGCTCCCCACGGGGCTCTGGGGCCAACGTCCTGACTTTC. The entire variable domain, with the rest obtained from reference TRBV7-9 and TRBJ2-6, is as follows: DTGVSQNPRHKITKRGQNVTFRCDPISEHNRLYWYRQTLGQGPEFLTYFQNEAQLEKSRLLSDRFSAERPKGSFSTLEIQRTEQGDSAMYLCASSSPRGSGANVLTFGAGSRLTVL.

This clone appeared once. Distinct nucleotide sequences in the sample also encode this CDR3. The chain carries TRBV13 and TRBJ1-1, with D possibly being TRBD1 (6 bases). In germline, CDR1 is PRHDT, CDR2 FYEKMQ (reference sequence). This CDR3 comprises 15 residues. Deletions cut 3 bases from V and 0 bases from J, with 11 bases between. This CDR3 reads CASSFQGHMNTEAFF. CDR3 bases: TGTGCCAGCAGCTTTCAGGGGCATATGAACACTGAAGCTTTCTTT. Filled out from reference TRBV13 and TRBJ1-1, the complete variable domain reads AAGVIQSPRHLIKEKRETATLKCYPIPRHDTVYWYQQGPGQDPQFLISFYEKMQSDKGSIPDRFSAQQFSDYHSELNMSSLELGDSALYFCASSFQGHMNTEAFFGQGTRLTVV.

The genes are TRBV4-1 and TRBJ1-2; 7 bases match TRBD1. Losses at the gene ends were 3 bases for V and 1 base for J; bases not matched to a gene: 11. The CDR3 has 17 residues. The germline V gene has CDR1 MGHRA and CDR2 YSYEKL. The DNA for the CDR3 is TGCGCCAGCAGCCAGCAGGGGGGAATAATAAATAACTATGGCTACACCTTC. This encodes CASSQQGGIINNYGYTF.

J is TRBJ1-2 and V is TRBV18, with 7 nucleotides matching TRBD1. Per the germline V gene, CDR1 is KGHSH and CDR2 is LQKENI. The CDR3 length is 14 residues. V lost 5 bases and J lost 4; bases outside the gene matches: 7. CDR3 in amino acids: CASSSTGVGYGYTF. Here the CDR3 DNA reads TGTGCCAGCTCATCAACAGGGGTGGGCTATGGCTACACCTTC.

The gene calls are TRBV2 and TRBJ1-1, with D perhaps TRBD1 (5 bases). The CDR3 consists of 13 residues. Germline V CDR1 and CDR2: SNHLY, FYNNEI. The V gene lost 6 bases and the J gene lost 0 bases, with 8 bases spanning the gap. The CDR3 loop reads CASSDSLNTEAFF. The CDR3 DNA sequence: TGTGCCAGCAGCGACAGTTTGAACACTGAAGCTTTCTTT.

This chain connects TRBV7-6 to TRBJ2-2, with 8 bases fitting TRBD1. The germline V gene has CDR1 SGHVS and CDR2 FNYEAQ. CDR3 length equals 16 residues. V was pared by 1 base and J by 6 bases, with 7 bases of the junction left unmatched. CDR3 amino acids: CASSLGARGPAGELFF. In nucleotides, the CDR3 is TGTGCCAGCAGCTTAGGGGCCAGGGGGCCGGCCGGGGAGCTGTTTTTT.

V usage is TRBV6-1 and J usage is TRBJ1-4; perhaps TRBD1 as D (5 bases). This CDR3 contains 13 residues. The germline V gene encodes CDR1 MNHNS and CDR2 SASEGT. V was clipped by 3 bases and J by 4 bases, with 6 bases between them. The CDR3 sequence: CASSDRVNEKLFF. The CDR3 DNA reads TGTGCCAGCAGTGACAGGGTTAATGAAAAACTGTTTTTT.

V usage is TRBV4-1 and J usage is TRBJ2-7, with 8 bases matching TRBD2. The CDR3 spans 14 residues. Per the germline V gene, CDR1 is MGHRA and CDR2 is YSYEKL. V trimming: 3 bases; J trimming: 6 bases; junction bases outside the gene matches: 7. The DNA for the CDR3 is TGCGCCAGCAGCCACCTACCAGCGGGAGTCGAGCAGTACTTC. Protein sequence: CASSHLPAGVEQYF.

CDR3 region: CAISDPITGGPTDTQYF. CDR3 in DNA: TGTGCCATCAGTGACCCAATTACAGGGGGCCCCACAGATACGCAGTATTTT. This chain joins TRBV10-3 and TRBJ2-3; 9 nucleotides agree with TRBD1. This CDR3 region has 17 residues. Germline trimming cut 3 bases from V and 2 bases from J; bases unmatched to any gene: 9. Germline CDR1 ENHRY, CDR2 SYGVKD.